These 10 T cell receptor beta chains originate from one sample sequenced in a study of blood T cells in healthy people across ages. The authors ran a second PCR of about 7 to 12 cycles using a sample-barcoded 5' primer and a J-beta primer mix. TCRdb recomputed calls from the 5' RACE reads with MiXCR, one row per CDR3 protein. Among roughly 1.7 million distinct CDR3 sequences listed, roughly a third were seen once. The material sequenced was blood. The receptors stem from a woman aged 25 to 39 in good health.

This clonotype was found many times. The chain combines TRBV12-3 or TRBV12-4 with TRBJ2-3; D not certain. The CDR3 has 11 residues. The V end lost 6 bases, the J end lost 2 bases, and 3 bases lay between the germline ends. The CDR3: CASSITDTQYF. The DNA of the CDR3 is TGTGCCAGCAGCATCACAGATACGCAGTATTTT.

This rearrangement joins TRBV6-4 to TRBJ2-2, with unresolved D. Between the trimmed V and J ends, which lost 6 bases and 7 bases, there was a span of 9 bases. CDR1 and CDR2 (germline): MRHNA, SNTAGT. The CDR3 has 12 residues. For the CDR3, the DNA is TGTGCCAGCAGGACCGGTGGCGGGGAGCTGTTTTTT. Translation: CASRTGGGELFF.

Here the CDR3 DNA reads TGCGCCAGCAGCCAAGAAGAGGGGGCTGGACAGCCCCAGCATTTT. Amino acid sequence: CASSQEEGAGQPQHF. V and J are TRBV4-1 and TRBJ1-5; 7 positions agree with TRBD1. The CDR3 sequence is 15 residues long. The trim removed 0 bases at V and 7 bases at J, leaving 6 bases unmatched. CDR1 is MGHRA and CDR2 is YSYEKL in the germline V gene.

The V gene is TRBV3-1, the J gene TRBJ2-4, with 10 nucleotides matching TRBD2. The V segment lost 4 bases and the J segment 13 bases; nucleotides outside the gene matches: 10. Germline V gives CDR1 LGHDT, CDR2 YNNKEL (reference sequence). This CDR3 contains 14 residues. The CDR3 reads CASSPTSGSYGQYF. CDR3 nucleotides: TGTGCCAGCAGCCCGACTAGCGGGTCCTACGGGCAGTACTTC. The whole variable domain, filled in from reference TRBV3-1 and TRBJ2-4, reads DTAVSQTPKYLVTQMGNDKSIKCEQNLGHDTMYWYKQDSKKFLKIMFSYNNKELIINETVPNRFSPKSPDKAHLNLHINSLELGDSAVYFCASSPTSGSYGQYFGAGTRLSVL.

The chain recombines TRBV12-3 or TRBV12-4 with TRBJ2-3; D gene ambiguous. The ends were cut back, 3 bases at V and 4 bases at J, with 11 bases in the middle. The CDR3 extends over 14 amino acids. In DNA, the CDR3 is TGTGCCAGCAGTTTCGAAGCAGGATCAGATACGCAGTATTTT. Protein: CASSFEAGSDTQYF.

The chain uses TRBV9 and TRBJ2-7; tentatively, D is TRBD2 (5 bases). The CDR3 spans 12 residues. Germline V lookup: CDR1 SGDLS, CDR2 YYNGEE. V gave up 5 bases and J gave up 6 bases, with 12 bases separating them. The CDR3 DNA is TGTGCCAGCAGTCCGCGGGTACCCGAGCAGTACTTC. Translated: CASSPRVPEQYF.

This clonotype has only a few counts. The junction does not match germline at one end; this may be a read error. The genes are TRBV27 and TRBJ1-4, with no clear D. Germline V gene sequence: CDR1 MNHEY, CDR2 SMNVEV (reference sequence). The CDR3 length is 12 residues. Here the CDR3 reads CASRGNREKLFF. CDR3 sequence (DNA): TGTGCCAGCAGGGGAAATCGCGAAAAGCTGTTTTTT.

The chain carries TRBV9 and TRBJ2-3; 11 nucleotides match TRBD2. The V and J ends lost 5 bases and 2 bases, in that order; junction bases with no gene match: 7. The CDR3 consists of 16 residues. CDR1 SGDLS and CDR2 YYNGEE come from the germline V gene. The CDR3 nucleotides are TGTGCCAGCAGGGCCGGGACTAGCGGATACACAGATACGCAGTATTTT. It codes for CASRAGTSGYTDTQYF.

A word on this clonotype: Since a much larger clone is just one base distant, this may be a read error. The chain uses TRBV20-1 and TRBJ2-4; 14 nucleotides match TRBD2. J lost 15 bases, V lost 8 bases, and 21 bases had no gene match. CDR1 DFQATT and CDR2 SNEGSKA come from the germline V gene (reference sequence). The CDR3 sequence is 16 residues long. CDR3 protein: CSSGTSGSSTPYERYF. The CDR3 DNA reads as TGCAGTTCAGGGACTAGCGGGAGCTCGACACCCTACGAGCGGTACTTC.

This CDR3 is CASSLLGGVTGELFF. In DNA form, the CDR3 reads TGTGCCAGCAGTTTATTAGGGGGTGTAACCGGGGAGCTGTTTTTT. The chain combines TRBV12-3 or TRBV12-4 with TRBJ2-2; TRBD1 might be the D (6 bases). The CDR3 is 15 amino acids. Trimming stripped 2 bases from V and 5 bases from J, with 12 bases between.